This T cell receptor beta chain was retrieved from a study of T cells in Graves' hyperthyroidism and ophthalmopathy. Study overall: Peripheral blood was drawn at first diagnosis, prior to all treatment.

Amplification yielded TCR beta CDR3 regions, with RNA transcripts as the source. A set of HTBI primers served as the primers for a first-round RT-PCR of the TCR CDR3. A single record per CDR3 protein comes from TCRdb applying MiXCR to the multiplex PCR reads. Of a few hundred thousand distinct CDR3 sequences in the sample, 15% were seen once. This clonotype has at least ten counts. Patients were excluded because of uncontrolled infection, other autoimmune disease, pregnancy or lactation. The diagnostic basis comprised clinical symptoms, serum thyroxine and TRAb, thyroid ultrasound and orbital computed tomography. The sequenced sample was blood. The clonotype originates from a woman in her twenties or thirties with Graves' hyperthyroidism.

Written as DNA, the CDR3 is TGTGCCAGCAGTGAGTTTACCTACGAGCAGTACTTC. Translating it yields CASSEFTYEQYF. This chain links TRBV2 with TRBJ2-7, with D hard to call. V gave up 3 bases and J gave up 2 bases, with 5 bases separating them. The CDR3 length is 12 residues. CDR1 is SNHLY, CDR2 FYNNEI, per germline.